This T cell receptor (beta chain) is drawn from a study of CD8+ T cells in alopecia areata. At the level of the study: For the treated group, dosing was oral tofacitinib at 5 to 10 mg twice daily. Regarding the study as a whole: Association of baseline CD8+ expansion with response is uncertain owing to one nonresponder. Many expanded lesional clones stayed in scalp and blood while on tofacitinib.

To note about this clone: The antigen is undetermined.

Investigators isolated RNA and reverse transcribed it into cDNA to act as the sequencing template. The data were produced by immunoSEQ multiplex PCR, yet TCRdb's version contains in-frame clones alone and is incomplete. Among a few hundred thousand clones, 45% to 70% were seen once, and the ten largest hold 0.75% to 0.95%. This CDR3 comprises 13 residues. V was clipped by 4 bases and J by 6 bases, with 13 bases between them. CDR1 is SGHRS and CDR2 is YFSETQ in the germline V gene. Treatment meaning: oral pan-JAK inhibitor, 5-10 mg twice daily. Alopecia areata patients gave lesional scalp punch biopsies and peripheral blood samples.

The sequence was obtained from a human donor with alopecia areata. The starting material was CD4+ T cells sorted from blood, obtained around week 53, from a patient treated with tofacitinib. The chain links TRBV5-1 to TRBJ2-5; a possible D gene is TRBD2 (5 bases). The CDR3 DNA reads TGCGCCAGCAGCCCCACTAGGGTTCAGACCCAGTACTTC. It codes for CASSPTRVQTQYF.